Below, 21 T cell receptor beta chains from the same sample are listed, as sequenced in a study of OX40 agonist ivuxolimab in advanced cancers. The assay was immunoSEQ multiplex PCR, and TCRdb's table has in-frame clones only and misses some. The table includes tens of thousands of clones, around 80% detected once. This sample comprised CD4+ or CD8+ T cells sorted from blood, obtained in a trial of the OX40 agonist ivuxolimab. The receptors were sampled from an adult with an advanced solid tumor such as melanoma, head and neck, liver or kidney cancer.

V and J are TRBV5-1 and TRBJ1-2; 10 bases are shared with TRBD1. V lost 0 bases and J lost 4; bases outside the gene matches: 12. CDR3 length: 18 amino acids. The V gene's germline CDR1 is SGHRS and CDR2 YFSETQ. DNA for the CDR3: TGCGCCAGCAGCTTGGGTTTCGGACAGGGGGTGGTGGGCTATGGCTACACCTTC. It translates to CASSLGFGQGVVGYGYTF.

V usage is TRBV7-2 and J usage is TRBJ2-5; D tentatively reads TRBD1 or TRBD2 (6 bases each). CDR1 and CDR2 from the germline V gene are SGHTA and FQGNSA. This CDR3 spans 16 amino acids. V lost 3 bases and J 5 bases, leaving 19 bases between the germline ends. The CDR3: CASSFQGKGGRETQYF. DNA of the CDR3: TGTGCCAGCAGCTTCCAAGGAAAGGGGGGACGGGAGACCCAGTACTTC.

The chain carries TRBV6-5 and TRBJ2-7; D remains ambiguous. Trimming stripped 0 bases from V and 3 bases from J, with 12 bases between. This CDR3 has 15 residues. Germline loops: CDR1 MNHEY, CDR2 SVGAGI. The CDR3 spells CASSYSSASYYEQYF. Written as DNA, the CDR3 is TGTGCCAGCAGTTACTCGAGCGCCTCATACTACGAGCAGTACTTC.

The chain has TRBV9 and TRBJ2-2; TRBD2 aligns across 9 bases. Trimming removed 0 bases from V and 0 bases from J; junction bases left unmatched: 6. CDR1 is SGDLS and CDR2 is YYNGEE in the germline V gene. The CDR3 spans 18 residues. CDR3 nucleotides: TGTGCCAGCAGCGTAGTCCCTAGCGGGAAGGCGAACACCGGGGAGCTGTTTTTT. Translation: CASSVVPSGKANTGELFF.

There are a few counts of this clone. The CDR3 DNA follows: TGTGCCAGCAGCTTCCGCCGGGACAGGGCCACTGAAGCTTTCTTT. It encodes CASSFRRDRATEAFF. This chain connects TRBV13 to TRBJ1-1, with 9 bases lining up with TRBD1. V was clipped by 3 bases and J by 4 bases; unmatched bases: 6. There are 15 residues in the CDR3. The germline gives CDR1 PRHDT, CDR2 FYEKMQ (reference sequence).

The chain is built from TRBV4-1 and TRBJ1-4; D gene ambiguous. CDR1 MGHRA and CDR2 YSYEKL come from the germline V gene. V gave up 1 base and J gave up 3 bases, with 12 bases separating them. The CDR3 is 16 residues long. CDR3 loop: CASSQVYPAPNEKLFF. In DNA form, the CDR3 reads TGCGCCAGCAGCCAAGTTTATCCAGCTCCTAATGAAAAACTGTTTTTT.

The chain's CDR3 is CASSSAGASFPNYGYTF. The CDR3 nucleotides read TGTGCCAGCAGTTCCGCGGGGGCCTCCTTCCCCAACTATGGCTACACCTTC. The chain carries TRBV27 and TRBJ1-2; maybe TRBD1 (6 bases). The CDR3 runs to 17 residues. The V gene's germline CDR1 is MNHEY and CDR2 SMNVEV (reference sequence). Trimming took 4 bases from V and 2 from J, leaving 20 bases between them.

The gene calls are TRBV6-6 and TRBJ2-1; D may be TRBD1 or TRBD2 (6 bases each). Per germline, CDR1 MNHNY and CDR2 SVGAGI (reference sequence). V gave up 7 bases and J gave up 9 bases, with 22 bases separating them. This CDR3 region has 15 residues. The CDR3 protein is CASIKGGLGYGEQFF. The CDR3 coding sequence is TGTGCCAGCATAAAGGGGGGACTGGGGTATGGTGAGCAGTTCTTC.

This chain links TRBV7-8 with TRBJ1-4; D remains unclear. The V end was cut by 3 bases, the J end by 5 bases, with 10 bases between. Looked up from germline, CDR1 is SGHVS and CDR2 is FQNEAQ. The CDR3 length is 14 residues. The CDR3 is CASSFAQLNEKLFF. CDR3 nucleotides: TGTGCCAGCAGCTTCGCTCAGCTAAATGAAAAACTGTTTTTT.

The rearrangement joins TRBV14 to TRBJ2-1, with D possibly being TRBD2 (6 bases). The V end was cut by 3 bases, the J end by 13 bases, with 28 bases between. Per the germline V gene, CDR1 is SGHDN and CDR2 is FVKESK. CDR3 length: 17 amino acids. The CDR3 reads CASSHIAPPGLAPPQFF. The CDR3 DNA sequence: TGTGCCAGCAGCCATATCGCACCCCCGGGGCTAGCGCCTCCTCAGTTCTTC.

The chain is built from TRBV5-1 and TRBJ2-1; 10 bases align to TRBD2. V was clipped by 6 bases and J by 4 bases; unmatched bases: 7. Germline lookup yields CDR1 SGHRS and CDR2 YFSETQ. The CDR3 sequence is 15 residues long. CDR3 region: CASNLGLAEYNEQFF. CDR3 DNA sequence: TGCGCCAGCAACCTCGGACTAGCGGAATACAATGAGCAGTTCTTC.

This chain uses TRBV27 with TRBJ2-3; TRBD2 matches at 9 bases. Germline V lookup: CDR1 MNHEY, CDR2 SMNVEV (reference sequence). The CDR3 consists of 17 residues. After removal of 3 bases from V and 1 base from J, the junction contained 8 bases not matched to a gene. CDR3 region: CASSFRSGSGGTDTQYF. The CDR3 DNA sequence: TGTGCCAGCAGTTTCCGTAGCGGGAGCGGCGGCACAGATACGCAGTATTTT.

The V call is TRBV11-2, the J call TRBJ2-2; perhaps D is TRBD1 or TRBD2 (6 bases each). The V end was cut by 2 bases, the J end by 5 bases, with 18 bases between. Germline lookup yields CDR1 SGHAT and CDR2 FQNNGV. The CDR3 runs 17 residues. For the CDR3, the DNA is TGTGCCAGCAGCTTACGGCGGGACAAAGGTCGAACCGGGGAGCTGTTTTTT. Amino acid sequence: CASSLRRDKGRTGELFF.

This clone was seen once. V gene TRBV7-2 combines with J gene TRBJ2-2; D gene unclear. Germline values: CDR1 SGHTA, CDR2 FQGNSA. This CDR3 spans 17 amino acids. V was trimmed by 5 bases and J by 5 bases, leaving 21 bases between them. DNA of the CDR3: TGTGCCAGCAGCCTCCGGTTAGCCGGCCCGAGGACCGGGGAGCTGTTTTTT. It yields the protein CASSLRLAGPRTGELFF.

J is TRBJ2-1 and V is TRBV27; the D is unclear. Germline CDR1 is MNHEY and CDR2 is SMNVEV (reference sequence). The CDR3 spans 15 residues. The V end lost 2 bases, the J end lost 0 bases, and 8 bases lay between the germline ends. The CDR3 here is CASSLLLSSYNEQFF. The CDR3, as DNA: TGTGCCAGCAGTTTACTCCTAAGCTCCTACAATGAGCAGTTCTTC.

This chain connects TRBV29-1 to TRBJ1-2; D gene unclear. V was shortened by 4 bases and J by 4 bases, with 10 bases between the two germline ends. Germline values: CDR1 SQVTM, CDR2 ANQGSEA. This CDR3 is built from 12 residues. The CDR3 protein is CSVVLHSYGYTF. Here the CDR3 DNA reads TGCAGCGTTGTTCTGCATTCCTATGGCTACACCTTC.

The rearrangement links TRBV29-1 to TRBJ1-1; 8 nucleotides agree with TRBD1. CDR1 and CDR2 (germline): SQVTM, ANQGSEA. V lost 8 bases to trimming and J lost 1 base; unmatched junction nucleotides: 3. The CDR3 totals 12 residues. CDR3 DNA sequence: TGCAGCTTGGGGACAGGGAACACTGAAGCTTTCTTT. Its translation: CSLGTGNTEAFF. Based on the CDR3 plus reference TRBV29-1 and TRBJ1-1, the full variable domain is SAVISQKPSRDICQRGTSLTIQCQVDSQVTMMFWYRQQPGQSLTLIATANQGSEATYESGFVIDKFPISRPNLTFSTLTVSNMSPEDSSIYLCSLGTGNTEAFFGQGTRLTVV.

This chain joins TRBV18 and TRBJ2-2; D is unclear. The CDR3 runs 15 residues. Trimming removed 6 bases at V and 3 bases at J, with 14 bases between. Germline values: CDR1 KGHSH, CDR2 LQKENI. Written as DNA, the CDR3 is TGTGCCAGCTCCATGGCCCCGGCGGACACCGGGGAGCTGTTTTTT. Its translation: CASSMAPADTGELFF. The full variable domain, in which reference TRBV18 and TRBJ2-2 provide the parts outside the CDR3, is NAGVMQNPRHLVRRRGQEARLRCSPMKGHSHVYWYRQLPEEGLKFMVYLQKENIIDESGMPKERFSAEFPKEGPSILRIQQVVRGDSAAYFCASSMAPADTGELFFGEGSRLTVL.

The chain has TRBV6-5 and TRBJ1-2; weak D call: TRBD1 (6 bases). The germline CDR1 and CDR2 sequences are MNHEY and SVGAGI. This CDR3 spans 14 amino acids. V lost 2 bases and J 5 bases, leaving 12 bases between the germline ends. The CDR3 DNA reads TGTGCCAGCAGTTACCAGGGGAGTGGGTATGGCTACACCTTC. This encodes CASSYQGSGYGYTF.

The V and J genes are TRBV7-2 and TRBJ1-3; no clear D gene. Trimming took 7 bases from V and 4 from J, leaving 5 bases between them. The CDR3 spans 11 residues. The V gene's germline CDR1 is SGHTA and CDR2 FQGNSA. The CDR3 loop is CASTMGNTIYF. The CDR3 nucleotides read TGTGCCAGCACCATGGGAAACACCATATATTTT.

CDR3 bases: TGTGCCAGCAGCGTGAGCGGGGGGGCGATATCGAACGAGCAGTACTTC. Translated: CASSVSGGAISNEQYF. The rearrangement uses TRBV9 and TRBJ2-7; 10 bases are shared with TRBD2. The germline gives CDR1 SGDLS, CDR2 YYNGEE. The CDR3 length is 16 residues. J was trimmed by 5 bases and V by 2 bases; bases with no gene match: 10.